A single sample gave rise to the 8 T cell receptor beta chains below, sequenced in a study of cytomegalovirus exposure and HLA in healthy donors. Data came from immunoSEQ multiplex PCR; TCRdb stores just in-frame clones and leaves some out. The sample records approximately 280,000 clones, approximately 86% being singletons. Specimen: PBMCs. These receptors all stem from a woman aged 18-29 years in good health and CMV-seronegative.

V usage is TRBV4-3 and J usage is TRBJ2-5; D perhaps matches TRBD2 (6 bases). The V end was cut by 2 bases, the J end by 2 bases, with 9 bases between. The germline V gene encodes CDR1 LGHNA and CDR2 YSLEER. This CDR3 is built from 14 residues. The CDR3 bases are TGCGCCAGCAGCCAACTCGGGAGACAAGAGACCCAGTACTTC. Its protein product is CASSQLGRQETQYF.

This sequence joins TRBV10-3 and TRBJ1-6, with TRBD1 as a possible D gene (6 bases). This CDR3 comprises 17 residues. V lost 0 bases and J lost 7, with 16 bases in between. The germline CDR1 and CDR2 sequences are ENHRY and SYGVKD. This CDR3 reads CAISESTGPFWNSPLHF. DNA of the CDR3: TGTGCCATCAGTGAGTCTACAGGGCCCTTTTGGAATTCACCCCTCCACTTT.

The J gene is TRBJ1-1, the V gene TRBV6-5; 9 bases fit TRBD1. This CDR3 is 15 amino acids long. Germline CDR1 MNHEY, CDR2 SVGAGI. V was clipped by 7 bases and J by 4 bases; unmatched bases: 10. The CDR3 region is CASTLGDREITEAFF. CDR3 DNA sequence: TGTGCCAGCACCCTCGGGGACAGGGAAATCACTGAAGCTTTCTTT.

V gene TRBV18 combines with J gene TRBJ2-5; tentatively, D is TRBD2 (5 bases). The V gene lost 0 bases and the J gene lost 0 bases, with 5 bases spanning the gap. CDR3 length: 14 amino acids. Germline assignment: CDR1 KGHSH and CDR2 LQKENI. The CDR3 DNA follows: TGTGCCAGCTCACCACCGACTAACCAAGAGACCCAGTACTTC. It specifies CASSPPTNQETQYF.

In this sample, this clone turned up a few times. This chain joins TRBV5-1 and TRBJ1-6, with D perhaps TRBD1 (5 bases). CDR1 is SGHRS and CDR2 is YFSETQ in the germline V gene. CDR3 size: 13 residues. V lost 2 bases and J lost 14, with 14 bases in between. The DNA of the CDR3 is TGCGCCAGCAGCTTCGCAGGGAAAGGGGCCCTCCACTTT. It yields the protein CASSFAGKGALHF.

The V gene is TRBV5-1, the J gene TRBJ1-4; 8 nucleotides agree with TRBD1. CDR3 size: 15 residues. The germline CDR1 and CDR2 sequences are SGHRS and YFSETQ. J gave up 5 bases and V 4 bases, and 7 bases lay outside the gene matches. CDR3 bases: TGCGCCAGCAGCGACCCGACAGGGGCGAATGAAAAACTGTTTTTT. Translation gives CASSDPTGANEKLFF.

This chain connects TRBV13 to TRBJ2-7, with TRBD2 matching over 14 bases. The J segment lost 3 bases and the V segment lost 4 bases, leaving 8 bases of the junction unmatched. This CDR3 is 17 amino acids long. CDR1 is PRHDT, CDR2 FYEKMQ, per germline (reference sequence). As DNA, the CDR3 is TGTGCCAGCAGCTCGTCGGGACTAGCGGGAGATGGCTACGAGCAGTACTTC. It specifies CASSSSGLAGDGYEQYF. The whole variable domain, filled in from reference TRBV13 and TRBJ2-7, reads AAGVIQSPRHLIKEKRETATLKCYPIPRHDTVYWYQQGPGQDPQFLISFYEKMQSDKGSIPDRFSAQQFSDYHSELNMSSLELGDSALYFCASSSSGLAGDGYEQYFGPGTRLTVT.

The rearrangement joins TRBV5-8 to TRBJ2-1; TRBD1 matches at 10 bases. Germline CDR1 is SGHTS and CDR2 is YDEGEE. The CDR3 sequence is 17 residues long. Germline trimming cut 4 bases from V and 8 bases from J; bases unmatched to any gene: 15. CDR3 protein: CASSRTGQGDVTDEQFF. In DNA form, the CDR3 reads TGTGCCAGCAGCCGGACCGGACAGGGGGACGTCACGGATGAGCAGTTCTTC.